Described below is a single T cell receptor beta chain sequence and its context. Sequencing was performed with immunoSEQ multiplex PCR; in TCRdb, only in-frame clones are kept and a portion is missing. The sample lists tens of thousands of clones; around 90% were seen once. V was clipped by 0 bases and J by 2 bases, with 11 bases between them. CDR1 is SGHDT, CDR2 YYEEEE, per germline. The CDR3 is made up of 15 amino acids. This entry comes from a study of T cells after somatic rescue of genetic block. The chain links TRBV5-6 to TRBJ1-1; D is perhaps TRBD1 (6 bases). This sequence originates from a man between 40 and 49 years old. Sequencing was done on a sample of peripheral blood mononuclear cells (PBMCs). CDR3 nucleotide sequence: TGTGCCAGCAGCTTGGATGGGGGCGGTAACACTGAAGCTTTCTTT. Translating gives CASSLDGGGNTEAFF.